What follows describes a single T cell receptor (beta chain). The antigen it recognizes is unknown. Within one base of it there is no much larger clone, and no base qualities were kept. The data were obtained in a study of T-cell memory formation after mild COVID-19 (dated by TCRdb to about 2021). Some background on the complete study: TCR sequence clusters from the two donors were largely donor specific. In a couple of donors, T-cell clones that expanded and contracted after mild COVID-19 were followed by sequencing TCRalpha and TCRbeta repertoires longitudinally. Two young, previously healthy adult volunteers, one female and one male, were included in the cohort. Study-level results and caveats: Clones that contracted from day 15 to 85 showed balanced CD4/CD8 phenotypes, whereas a second wave of clones that expanded from day 15 to 37 leaned towards CD4+. Contracting CD4+ clones turned up mainly in the CM and EM memory subsets, whereas EMRA was where CD8+ clones were enriched. Some responding clones were detected in pre-infection memory, which suggested that pre-existing cross-reactive memory T cells had joined the SARS-CoV-2 response. SARS-CoV-2 specificity of the second-wave clones peaking on day 37 was not confirmed. The study included only a couple of mild cases, and larger cohorts that include severe cases with pre-infection samples were judged to be necessary.

Ficoll-Paque density gradient centrifugation was the method used to isolate PBMCs. TCRdb lists the instrument as Illumina NovaSeq 6000. TCRalpha and TCRbeta cDNA libraries were constructed by 5'RACE with constant-segment primers, with sample barcodes and unique molecular identifiers being introduced. RNA was extracted from every sample with Trizol reagent. Library amplification was performed in two PCR steps, and a second sample barcode and Illumina TruSeq adapters were introduced in the second step. Sequencing of libraries was performed on an Illumina NovaSeq with 2 x 150 bp paired-end reads. The study's processing was this. Demultiplexing of reads and collapsing into UMI-guided consensus sequences were performed with migec v1.2.7. Using mixcr v2.1.11, UMI consensuses were aligned to TRA and TRB V and J templates and then assembled into clonotypes. Clonotypes were classified as expanded or contracted when called significant by both edgeR and NoisET, with noise models trained on biological replicates. For edgeR calls, a false discovery rate-adjusted p below 0.01 and a log2 fold-change threshold of 1 were applied. PCA with hierarchical clustering of max-normalized trajectories of the 1000 most abundant clonotypes was used as exploratory dynamics analysis. Separately sequenced CD4+ and CD8+ repertoires were used to assign a CD4 or CD8 phenotype to each responding clone. Clones were called with MiXCR by TCRdb after fastp trimmed the public reads at Q25, and only in-frame beta chains were retained. All rows with the same CDR3 protein become a single entry with the most common DNA and genes. The V and J calls here are based on TCRdb, not the publication. In this sample the table shows about 470,000 distinct CDR3 sequences, 18% of which occur a single time. Clones ranked in the top ten supply roughly 12% of the sample.

The receptor was derived from an adult woman who had mild COVID-19 (a few samples of this study predate the infection). The sample titles of this study are shuffled in the database, so cell type and time point are left out; the donor was told from shared clones. What was sequenced was PBMCs or a T cell subset sorted from them (not recorded which).

The CDR3 region reads CATHRSSNTEAFF. The nucleotide sequence reads as follows: TGTGCCACCCACCGGTCCTCGAACACTGAAGCTTTCTTT. This chain joins TRBV7-9 to TRBJ1-1; the D gene lacks a confident call. From the cysteine through the phenylalanine, the CDR3 covers 13 amino acids. The read is trimmed to its CDR3 DNA, 39 bases read in frame from base 1. CDR1 SEHNR and CDR2 FQNEAQ were looked up in the germline V gene (reference sequence). The V and J ends are trimmed by 10 bases and 1 base, leaving 13 bases between them.